This passage covers 23 T cell receptor beta chains from one sample sequenced in a study of blood T cell repertoires in COVID-19 (dated by TCRdb to 2020 to 2021). The method behind the library was the immunoSEQ multiplex PCR assay. TCRdb stores this immuneACCESS table with in-frame sequences only. Part of the clones is absent; in the studies checked, under half of the shortfall reflects unresolved V genes, and no reason is known for the rest. Across this sample there are roughly 63,000 clones, with over 75% seen only once. More than 2% of the sample is in the top ten clones. The source material was peripheral blood. These receptors were obtained from a human donor in a cohort sampled during active COVID-19.

The chain joins TRBV7-9 to TRBJ1-4; D is unclear. V shed 5 bases and J shed 7 bases, with 20 bases lying between them. Germline-derived CDR1 and CDR2 are SEHNR and FQNEAQ (reference sequence). The CDR3 runs to 16 residues. DNA for the CDR3: TGTGCCAGCAGCCTTGATACCGGGATTCCAGGTGAAAAACTGTTTTTT. Encoded protein: CASSLDTGIPGEKLFF.

CDR3 loop: CASSSLDRGNEKLFF. In DNA, the CDR3 is TGTGCCAGTAGTTCCCTTGACAGGGGGAATGAAAAACTGTTTTTT. V gene TRBV19 combines with J gene TRBJ1-4; TRBD1 agrees at 9 bases. This CDR3 spans 15 amino acids. Trimming removed 5 bases from V and 5 bases from J; junction bases left unmatched: 6. The germline V gene has CDR1 LNHDA and CDR2 SQIVND (reference sequence).

The chain links TRBV18 to TRBJ1-1; 10 bases map to TRBD1. CDR1 and CDR2 from the germline V gene are KGHSH and LQKENI. This CDR3 region has 16 residues. J lost 6 bases, V lost 3 bases, and 10 bases had no gene match. CDR3 residues: CASSPISTDRGAEAFF. The CDR3 DNA sequence: TGTGCCAGCTCACCCATATCGACGGACAGGGGGGCTGAAGCTTTCTTT.

This chain uses TRBV4-2 with TRBJ2-3, with D tentatively TRBD1 (6 bases). Trimming removed 3 bases at V and 1 base at J, with 14 bases between. The CDR3 contains 16 residues. Germline CDR1 LGHNA, CDR2 YNFKEQ. The CDR3 protein is CASSQEAAGGTDTQYF. For the CDR3, the DNA is TGTGCCAGCAGCCAGGAGGCGGCAGGGGGCACAGATACGCAGTATTTT.

The rearrangement links TRBV7-9 to TRBJ1-2, with 7 bases fitting TRBD1. CDR1 is SEHNR, CDR2 FQNEAQ, per germline (reference sequence). This CDR3 has 14 residues. V dropped 1 base and J dropped 8; count of bases not matched to a gene: 7. CDR3 sequence reads: CASSLVRGTDGYTF. CDR3 nucleotide sequence: TGTGCCAGCAGCTTAGTCCGTGGGACAGACGGCTACACCTTC.

The chain recombines TRBV9 with TRBJ1-2; D call uncertain. The CDR3 spans 15 residues. V was clipped by 2 bases and J by 0 bases, with 11 bases between them. Germline V CDR1 and CDR2: SGDLS, YYNGEE. CDR3 nucleotides: TGTGCCAGCAGCGTCCTACCCCAAGCTAACTATGGCTACACCTTC. Translation gives CASSVLPQANYGYTF. Drawing the rest from reference TRBV9 and TRBJ1-2, the complete variable domain is DSGVTQTPKHLITATGQRVTLRCSPRSGDLSVYWYQQSLDQGLQFLIQYYNGEERAKGNILERFSAQQFPDLHSELNLSSLELGDSALYFCASSVLPQANYGYTFGSGTRLTVV.

The V gene is TRBV6-5, the J gene TRBJ1-6, with D possibly being TRBD1 (5 bases). This CDR3 region has 14 residues. In germline, CDR1 is MNHEY, CDR2 SVGAGI. The ends were cut back, 5 bases at V and 9 bases at J, with 14 bases in the middle. The CDR3 DNA is TGTGCCAGCAGTCCCCAGGGAGGAGGTTCACCCCTCCACTTT. Residues: CASSPQGGGSPLHF.

The V gene is TRBV28, the J gene TRBJ2-6; TRBD2 aligns across 9 bases. CDR1 MDHEN and CDR2 SYDVKM come from the germline V gene. The CDR3 loop spans 19 amino acids. J gave up 1 base and V 6 bases, and 13 bases lay outside the gene matches. CDR3 DNA sequence: TGTGCCAGCAGGGCTGGGTGGCTAGCGGGGTATTCTGGGGCCAACGTCCTGACTTTC. This codes for CASRAGWLAGYSGANVLTF.

This clone was picked up one time. This CDR3 is CASSPLRDRGGGYTF. DNA of the CDR3: TGTGCCAGCAGCCCCCTCCGGGACAGGGGTGGTGGCTACACCTTC. The chain joins TRBV7-9 to TRBJ1-2; 10 bases are a match to TRBD1. CDR1 SEHNR and CDR2 FQNEAQ come from the germline V gene (reference sequence). The V and J ends lost 5 bases and 7 bases, in that order; junction bases with no gene match: 10. The CDR3 has 15 amino acids.

This chain uses TRBV5-1 with TRBJ1-3; the D is unclear. CDR3 size: 15 residues. CDR1 is SGHRS and CDR2 is YFSETQ in the germline V gene. Trimming left V 0 bases short and J 0 bases short, with 7 bases between. Written as DNA, the CDR3 is TGCGCCAGCAGCTTGGGTTCTTCCTCTGGAAACACCATATATTTT. Its translation: CASSLGSSSGNTIYF.

This clone has only one observation. This chain joins TRBV3-1 (or the pseudogene TRBV3-2) and TRBJ2-4, with 14 nucleotides matching TRBD2. The trim removed 5 bases at V and 7 bases at J, leaving 10 bases unmatched. CDR3 length equals 17 residues. Germline-derived CDR1 and CDR2 are LGHDT and YNNKEL (reference sequence). DNA for the CDR3: TGTGCCAGCAGCTATGCCCGACTAGCGGGAGGGGGTAACATTCAGTACTTC. Its protein product is CASSYARLAGGGNIQYF.

The J gene is TRBJ2-7, the V gene TRBV4-2; the D gene is possibly TRBD1 (6 bases). The V and J ends lost 4 bases and 0 bases respectively, with 16 bases between them. CDR1 is LGHNA and CDR2 is YNFKEQ in the germline V gene. This CDR3 contains 16 residues. The CDR3 DNA sequence: TGTGCCAGCAGCCCCTTTACACAGGGAGTCTCCTACGAGCAGTACTTC. Encoded protein: CASSPFTQGVSYEQYF.

V and J are TRBV5-1 and TRBJ2-7, with 8 bases that match TRBD1. With 8 bases clipped from V and 2 bases from J, the junction kept 6 bases outside the gene matches. The CDR3 sequence is 13 residues long. The germline V gene encodes CDR1 SGHRS and CDR2 YFSETQ. CDR3 sequence reads: CASHRDRTYEQYF. The CDR3 DNA sequence: TGCGCCAGTCACCGGGACAGGACCTACGAGCAGTACTTC.

CDR3 sequence reads: CAWSGRSGSLYEQYF. CDR3 nucleotide sequence: TGTGCCTGGAGTGGTAGAAGCGGGAGCCTCTACGAGCAGTACTTC. The chain employs TRBV30 and TRBJ2-7; 8 bases map to TRBD2. V was clipped by 1 base and J by 3 bases; unmatched bases: 8. This CDR3 has 15 amino acids. Per the germline V gene, CDR1 is GTSNPN and CDR2 is SVGIG (reference sequence).

The count of this clone is one. V and J are TRBV3-1 (or the pseudogene TRBV3-2) and TRBJ2-5; 10 nucleotides align to TRBD2. The junction had 4 bases not matched to a gene; V was cut back by 4 bases and J by 5 bases. Germline V gene sequence: CDR1 LGHDT, CDR2 YNNKEL (reference sequence). The CDR3 has 14 amino acids. In DNA, the CDR3 is TGTGCCAGCAGCCCGCTACTAGCGGGGGAGACCCAGTACTTC. Residues: CASSPLLAGETQYF.

The chain has TRBV28 and TRBJ1-2; D possibly corresponds to TRBD1 (6 bases). V lost 1 base and J lost 2, with 14 bases in between. The V gene's germline CDR1 is MDHEN and CDR2 SYDVKM. CDR3 length equals 16 residues. The CDR3 here is CASSLSNLGQNYGYTF. CDR3 in DNA: TGTGCCAGCAGTTTATCTAATCTTGGACAGAACTATGGCTACACCTTC.

The V call is TRBV18, the J call TRBJ1-2; possible D gene TRBD1, 5 bases. V gave up 2 bases and J gave up 6 bases, with 16 bases separating them. Germline V gene lookup returns CDR1 KGHSH and CDR2 LQKENI. The CDR3 covers 15 residues. DNA of the CDR3: TGTGCCAGCTCACCAATATTCGGGGGGTATAATGGCTACACCTTC. As protein: CASSPIFGGYNGYTF.

V gene TRBV19 combines with J gene TRBJ1-5, with D uncertain. There are 15 residues in the CDR3. Trimming took off 3 bases at V and 3 bases at J, with 12 bases between the two ends. Germline CDR1 reads LNHDA; CDR2 reads SQIVND (reference sequence). In DNA form, the CDR3 reads TGTGCCAGTAGTATGGGCACCACTTCCAATCAGCCCCAGCATTTT. Protein sequence: CASSMGTTSNQPQHF.

The chain carries TRBV19 and TRBJ1-4, with D tentatively TRBD1 (6 bases). The CDR3 contains 17 residues. Per the germline V gene, CDR1 is LNHDA and CDR2 is SQIVND (reference sequence). Trimming pared 3 bases from V and 3 bases from J, leaving 17 bases between. For the CDR3, the DNA is TGTGCCAGTAGTATTCCCTGGCAGGGGAATCCTAATGAAAAACTGTTTTTT. Translated, it gives CASSIPWQGNPNEKLFF.

The CDR3 protein is CASSPQGQGSYEQYF. The CDR3 DNA is TGTGCCAGCTCACCACAGGGGCAGGGTTCCTACGAGCAGTACTTC. The rearrangement uses TRBV18 and TRBJ2-7; D perhaps matches TRBD1 (5 bases). Between the trimmed V and J ends, which lost 1 base and 1 base, there was a span of 11 bases. The CDR3 loop spans 15 amino acids. Germline V gives CDR1 KGHSH, CDR2 LQKENI.

The CDR3 nucleotides are TGTGCCAGCAGCCATGAGCCATCTGTGGGACACAGAAATTCACCCCTCCACTTT. Residues: CASSHEPSVGHRNSPLHF. The chain carries TRBV3-1 (or the pseudogene TRBV3-2) and TRBJ1-6; D is perhaps TRBD1 (6 bases). V gave up 3 bases and J gave up 7 bases, with 22 bases separating them. CDR1 and CDR2 from the germline V gene are LGHDT and YNNKEL (reference sequence). This CDR3 is 18 amino acids long.

The chain couples TRBV7-6 to TRBJ2-7; 7 bases align to TRBD2. With V trimmed by 5 bases and J by 2 bases, 15 bases remained unmatched. This CDR3 is built from 17 residues. The V gene's germline CDR1 is SGHVS and CDR2 FNYEAQ. The CDR3 loop reads CASSPWASSGTTYEQYF. The CDR3 DNA follows: TGTGCCAGCAGCCCATGGGCGTCGTCCGGGACTACCTACGAGCAGTACTTC.

DNA of the CDR3: TGTGCCAGCAGCCCCGGGGTCAACTACGAGCAGTACTTC. Protein: CASSPGVNYEQYF. This chain uses TRBV7-8 with TRBJ2-7, with a weak D call TRBD2 (5 bases). V was pared by 5 bases and J by 3 bases, with 11 bases between. Germline V gene sequence: CDR1 SGHVS, CDR2 FQNEAQ. The CDR3 totals 13 residues.